What follows are 3 T cell receptor beta chains derived from one specimen sequenced in a study of cytomegalovirus exposure and HLA in healthy donors. Primers for the PCR totalled 60 Vbeta and 13 Jbeta. The repertoire was sequenced with immunoSEQ multiplex PCR; TCRdb's copy has only in-frame clones and lacks some. The table has some 120,000 clones, 75% to 85% seen once; the top ten hold 3% to 3.5%. The source material was PBMCs. These receptors were taken from a male donor in good health and CMV-seronegative.

This chain links TRBV5-4 with TRBJ2-4; TRBD1 matches at 7 bases. The germline V gene has CDR1 SGHNT and CDR2 YYREEE (reference sequence). The CDR3 consists of 15 residues. The V and J ends lost 4 bases and 0 bases, in that order; junction bases with no gene match: 4. The CDR3 sequence: CASSGDSLAKNIQYF. The DNA for the CDR3 is TGTGCCAGCAGCGGGGACAGTCTAGCCAAAAACATTCAGTACTTC. Full variable domain (remainder filled in from reference TRBV5-4 and TRBJ2-4): ETGVTQSPTHLIKTRGQQVTLRCSSQSGHNTVSWYQQALGQGPQFIFQYYREEENGRGNFPPRFSGLQFPNYSSELNVNALELDDSALYLCASSGDSLAKNIQYFGAGTRLSVL.

This chain uses TRBV9 with TRBJ2-3; 14 bases match TRBD2. The V and J ends lost 0 bases and 7 bases, in that order; junction bases with no gene match: 4. The CDR3 runs to 16 residues. Germline CDR1 reads SGDLS; CDR2 reads YYNGEE. CDR3 protein: CASSVAGLAGENTQYF. CDR3 nucleotide sequence: TGTGCCAGCAGCGTAGCGGGACTAGCGGGGGAGAATACGCAGTATTTT.

This chain joins TRBV6-1 and TRBJ1-5; D gene ambiguous. Germline V gene sequence: CDR1 MNHNS, CDR2 SASEGT. V gave up 2 bases and J gave up 1 base, with 12 bases separating them. The CDR3 extends over 16 amino acids. CDR3 in DNA: TGTGCCAGCAGTGAATATGTGACTTTCAGCAATCAGCCCCAGCATTTT. Residues: CASSEYVTFSNQPQHF.